Listed below are T cell receptor beta chains from one sample, sequenced in a study of graft-versus-host responses after intestinal transplantation. Sequenced by immunoSEQ multiplex PCR; TCRdb stores in-frame clones only, minus some. The sample has fewer than 50,000 clones, around 84% seen once; the top ten hold around 0.5%. These TCRs' antigens remain unknown. Sequences were derived from unstimulated CD4+ T cells sorted from spleen or lymph node cells, sampled before transplant. The origin of the receptors is a human donor who was the organ donor for an intestinal transplant. Each CDR3 is given with its conserved first and last residue. D genes are given only for firm matches. Some rows have no size entry. The others give once, few or many, or a class for an expanded clone.

clone size | J gene | V gene | D gene | CDR3 protein | CDR3 DNA
- | TRBJ2-7 | TRBV11-3 | - | CASSTGFYEQYF | TGTGCCAGCAGCACAGGGTTTTACGAGCAGTACTTC
- | TRBJ1-6 | TRBV7-9 | - | CASSSGWGSANSPLHF | TGTGCCAGCAGCTCCGGCTGGGGCAGTGCTAATTCACCCCTCCACTTT
- | TRBJ2-5 | TRBV28 | - | CASSLGQPQETQYF | TGTGCCAGCAGTTTAGGACAGCCGCAAGAGACCCAGTACTTC
- | TRBJ1-2 | TRBV6-5 | TRBD1 | CASRTNRGSYGYTF | TGTGCCAGCAGAACCAACAGGGGTTCCTATGGCTACACCTTC
- | TRBJ1-4 | TRBV19 | - | CASSSLADVNEKLFF | TGTGCCAGTAGTTCCCTGGCCGATGTTAATGAAAAACTGTTTTTT
- | TRBJ1-2 | TRBV7-9 | - | CASSLSTDYGYTF | TGTGCCAGCAGCTTATCGACGGATTATGGCTACACCTTC
- | TRBJ1-5 | TRBV27 | TRBD1 | CASSDRALNQPQHF | TGTGCCAGCAGTGACAGGGCACTCAATCAGCCCCAGCATTTT
- | TRBJ2-3 | TRBV7-2 | TRBD2 | CASSFPRLAGGPRADTQYF | TGTGCCAGCAGCTTTCCCCGACTAGCGGGGGGGCCAAGGGCGGATACGCAGTATTTT
- | TRBJ1-1 | TRBV30 | TRBD1 | CASTDLEGATEAFF | TGTGCCTCGACGGACCTCGAGGGGGCCACTGAAGCTTTCTTT
- | TRBJ2-3 | TRBV7-2 | TRBD2 | CASSLAGAPGDTQYF | TGTGCCAGCAGCCTAGCGGGGGCCCCCGGAGATACGCAGTATTTT
few | TRBJ2-5 | TRBV5-1 | - | CASSFAAQETQYF | TGCGCCAGCAGCTTCGCGGCGCAAGAGACCCAGTACTTC